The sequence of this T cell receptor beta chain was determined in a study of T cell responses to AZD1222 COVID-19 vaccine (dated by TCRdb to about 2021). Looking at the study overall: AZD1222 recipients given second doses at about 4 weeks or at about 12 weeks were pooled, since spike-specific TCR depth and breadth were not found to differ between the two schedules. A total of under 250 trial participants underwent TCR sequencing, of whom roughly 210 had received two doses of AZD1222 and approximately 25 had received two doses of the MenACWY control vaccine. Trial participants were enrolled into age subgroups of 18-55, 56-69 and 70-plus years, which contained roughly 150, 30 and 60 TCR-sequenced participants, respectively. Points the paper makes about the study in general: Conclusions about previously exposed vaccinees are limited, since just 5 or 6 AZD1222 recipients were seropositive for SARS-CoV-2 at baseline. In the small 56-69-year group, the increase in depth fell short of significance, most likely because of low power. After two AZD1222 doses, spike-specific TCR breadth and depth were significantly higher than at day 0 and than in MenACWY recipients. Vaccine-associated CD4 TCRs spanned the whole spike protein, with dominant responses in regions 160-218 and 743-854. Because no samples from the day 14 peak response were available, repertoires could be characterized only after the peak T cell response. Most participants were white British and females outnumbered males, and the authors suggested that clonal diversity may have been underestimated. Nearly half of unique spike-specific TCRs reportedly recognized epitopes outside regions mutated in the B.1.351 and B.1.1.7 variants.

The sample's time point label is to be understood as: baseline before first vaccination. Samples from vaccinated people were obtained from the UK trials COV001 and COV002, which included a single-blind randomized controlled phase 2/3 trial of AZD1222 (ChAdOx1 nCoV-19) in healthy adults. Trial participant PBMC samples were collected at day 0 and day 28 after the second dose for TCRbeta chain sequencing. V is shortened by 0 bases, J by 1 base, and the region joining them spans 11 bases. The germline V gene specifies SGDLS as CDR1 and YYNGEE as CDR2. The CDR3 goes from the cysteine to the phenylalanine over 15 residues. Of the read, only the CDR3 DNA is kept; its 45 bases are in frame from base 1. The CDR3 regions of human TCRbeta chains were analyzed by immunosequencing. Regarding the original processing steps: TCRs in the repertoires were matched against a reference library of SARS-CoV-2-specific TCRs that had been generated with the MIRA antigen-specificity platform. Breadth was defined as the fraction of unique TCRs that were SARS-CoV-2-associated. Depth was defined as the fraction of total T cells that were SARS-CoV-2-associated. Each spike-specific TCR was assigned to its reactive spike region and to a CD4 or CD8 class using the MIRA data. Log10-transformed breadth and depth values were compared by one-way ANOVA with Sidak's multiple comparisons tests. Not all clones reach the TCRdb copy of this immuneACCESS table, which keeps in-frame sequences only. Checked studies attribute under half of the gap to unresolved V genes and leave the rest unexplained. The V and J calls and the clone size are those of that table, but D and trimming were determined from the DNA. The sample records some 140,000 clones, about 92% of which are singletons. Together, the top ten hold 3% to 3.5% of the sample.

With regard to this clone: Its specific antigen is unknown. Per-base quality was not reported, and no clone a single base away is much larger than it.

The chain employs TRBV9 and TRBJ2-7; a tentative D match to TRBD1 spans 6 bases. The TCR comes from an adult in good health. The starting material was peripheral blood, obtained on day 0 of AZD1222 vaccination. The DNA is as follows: TGTGCCAGCAGCGTAGCCCAGGGGTGGTCCTACGAGCAGTACTTC. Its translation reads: CASSVAQGWSYEQYF. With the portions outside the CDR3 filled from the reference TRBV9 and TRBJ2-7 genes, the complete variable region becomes DSGVTQTPKHLITATGQRVTLRCSPRSGDLSVYWYQQSLDQGLQFLIQYYNGEERAKGNILERFSAQQFPDLHSELNLSSLELGDSALYFCASSVAQGWSYEQYFGPGTRLTVT.